Each of the 22 T cell receptor beta chains below was sequenced from the same sample in a study of human T cells and chemical hapten exposure. Time point given: pre-sensitization, week 0. Treatment in this sample: therapeutic diphenylcyclopropenone sensitization with weekly scalp DPC. TCRdb used MiXCR to reprocess the RACE reads, holding one entry per CDR3 protein. Altogether about 380,000 distinct CDR3 sequences are present, roughly 5.3% being singletons, with the ten largest covering 2.6%. The specimen comprised whole blood, sampled in connection with sensitization to the hapten diphenylcyclopropenone (DPC). The source of these receptors is a woman in her fifties or sixties with alopecia areata. Some clones in this sample may be carry-over from other donors' samples.

This clonotype was counted between two and nine times. One end of the junction does not line up with germline, which may come from a read error. The gene calls are TRBV12-3 or TRBV12-4 and TRBJ1-4; D is uncertain. The CDR3 loop spans 14 amino acids. The CDR3 spells CASSLGQVNEKLFF. CDR3 sequence (DNA): TGTGCCAGCAGCTTAGGGCAGGTCAATGAAAAACTGTTTTTT.

A few counts support this clonotype. V usage is TRBV20-1 and J usage is TRBJ2-1; D gene uncertain. The CDR3 is 13 residues long. Germline V CDR1 and CDR2: DFQATT, SNEGSKA (reference sequence). V lost 6 bases, J lost 9 bases, and 18 bases lay in between. The CDR3 is CSAIGSFRSEQFF. The CDR3 coding sequence is TGCAGTGCGATTGGATCCTTTAGGAGTGAGCAGTTCTTC.

This clonotype has just a few counts. V gene TRBV5-1 combines with J gene TRBJ2-7, with D tentatively TRBD1 (5 bases). CDR1 SGHRS and CDR2 YFSETQ come from the germline V gene. Trimming removed 0 bases at V and 4 bases at J, with 8 bases between. CDR3 length equals 13 residues. The CDR3 is CASSLGKGYEQYF. CDR3 bases: TGCGCCAGCAGCTTGGGGAAGGGGTACGAGCAGTACTTC.

This clonotype was detected many times. The genes are TRBV9 and TRBJ2-2; unclear D gene. V was trimmed by 4 bases and J by 6 bases, leaving 7 bases between them. CDR1 and CDR2 (germline): SGDLS, YYNGEE. The CDR3 consists of 12 residues. The CDR3 loop is CASSPSAGELFF. The CDR3 DNA reads TGTGCCAGCAGCCCTAGTGCCGGGGAGCTGTTTTTT.

DNA of the CDR3: TGTGCCTGGAGTGTATCTACATTCCTAGACGAGCAGTACTTC. Its protein is CAWSVSTFLDEQYF. J is TRBJ2-7 and V is TRBV30; the D is unclear. The CDR3 totals 14 residues. Trimming shortened V by 0 bases and J by 5 bases, and 14 bases separated the two germline ends. CDR1 GTSNPN and CDR2 SVGIG come from the germline V gene (reference sequence). Variable domain in full (rest from reference TRBV30 and TRBJ2-7): SQTIHQWPATLVQPVGSPLSLECTVEGTSNPNLYWYRQAAGRGLQLLFYSVGIGQISSEVPQNLSASRPQDRQFILSSKKLLLSDSGFYLCAWSVSTFLDEQYFGPGTRLTVT.

The rearrangement uses TRBV12-3 or TRBV12-4 and TRBJ2-7; D perhaps matches TRBD2 (5 bases). The CDR3 covers 12 residues. The V end lost 3 bases, the J end lost 3 bases, and 6 bases lay between the germline ends. In nucleotides, the CDR3 is TGTGCCAGCAGTTTCGACTACTACGAGCAGTACTTC. Translated: CASSFDYYEQYF.

This clonotype was seen many times. The V gene is TRBV20-1, the J gene TRBJ2-3, with a possible D match to TRBD1 (6 bases). CDR3 length: 14 amino acids. Trimming took off 8 bases at V and 2 bases at J, with 17 bases between the two ends. Germline V CDR1 and CDR2: DFQATT, SNEGSKA (reference sequence). CDR3 bases: TGCAGTTTTCTACAGGGTGGGTCCACAGATACGCAGTATTTT. This sequence encodes CSFLQGGSTDTQYF.

This clonotype was observed a handful of times. The rearrangement uses TRBV9 and TRBJ2-4, with D possibly being TRBD2 (6 bases). Between the trimmed V and J ends, which lost 3 bases and 6 bases, there was a span of 19 bases. This CDR3 has 16 amino acids. In germline, CDR1 is SGDLS, CDR2 YYNGEE. The CDR3 loop is CASSEAATAGGNIQYF. For the CDR3, the DNA is TGTGCCAGCAGCGAGGCAGCCACAGCCGGGGGAAACATTCAGTACTTC. The complete variable domain, with remaining parts taken from reference TRBV9 and TRBJ2-4, reads DSGVTQTPKHLITATGQRVTLRCSPRSGDLSVYWYQQSLDQGLQFLIQYYNGEERAKGNILERFSAQQFPDLHSELNLSSLELGDSALYFCASSEAATAGGNIQYFGAGTRLSVL.

This clonotype was observed a few times. This chain joins TRBV12-3 or TRBV12-4 and TRBJ2-3; 10 bases are shared with TRBD1. There are 14 residues in the CDR3. V lost 3 bases to trimming and J lost 6 bases; unmatched junction nucleotides: 3. The chain's CDR3 is CASSLVGQGDTQYF. CDR3 nucleotide sequence: TGTGCCAGCAGTTTGGTGGGACAGGGGGATACGCAGTATTTT.

This clonotype was found a few times. The chain has TRBV6-5 and TRBJ2-2, with D tentatively TRBD1 or TRBD2 (5 bases each). CDR1 and CDR2 from the germline V gene are MNHEY and SVGAGI. The CDR3 is 15 amino acids. V was clipped by 4 bases and J by 1 base, with 10 bases between them. The chain's CDR3 is CASSSGPRNTGELFF. The CDR3 coding sequence is TGTGCCAGCAGTTCGGGACCCCGGAACACCGGGGAGCTGTTTTTT.

This sequence joins TRBV4-1 and TRBJ2-7; 8 bases are a match to TRBD1. The CDR3 has 16 amino acids. The V and J ends lost 3 bases and 4 bases, in that order; junction bases with no gene match: 11. Per germline, CDR1 MGHRA and CDR2 YSYEKL. In DNA form, the CDR3 reads TGCGCCAGCAGCCAGCTCCATGGGACAGGAATATACGAGCAGTACTTC. Its translation: CASSQLHGTGIYEQYF.

This clonotype was found many times. The chain combines TRBV20-1 with TRBJ1-1; 8 nucleotides align to TRBD1. Trimming at V came to 6 bases and at J to 4 bases, leaving 4 bases not matched to a gene. Germline V gene lookup returns CDR1 DFQATT and CDR2 SNEGSKA (reference sequence). The CDR3 has 12 residues. The CDR3 loop is CSATGGLTEAFF. CDR3 sequence (DNA): TGCAGTGCAACAGGGGGGCTCACTGAAGCTTTCTTT.

The chain carries TRBV5-1 and TRBJ2-6; D remains unclear. Between the trimmed V and J ends, which lost 4 bases and 8 bases, there was a span of 10 bases. In germline, CDR1 is SGHRS, CDR2 YFSETQ. This CDR3 region has 13 residues. CDR3 coding DNA: TGCGCCAGCAGCCGGATGGAGACCAACGTCCTGACTTTC. It translates to CASSRMETNVLTF.

The chain joins TRBV5-1 to TRBJ1-5; 8 bases are shared with TRBD1. From germline, CDR1 is SGHRS and CDR2 YFSETQ. The V segment lost 0 bases and the J segment 7 bases; nucleotides outside the gene matches: 6. There are 15 residues in the CDR3. This chain's CDR3 is CASSLAGGERQPQHF. CDR3 nucleotides: TGCGCCAGCAGCTTGGCAGGGGGCGAACGGCAGCCCCAGCATTTT. The full variable domain, in which reference TRBV5-1 and TRBJ1-5 provide the parts outside the CDR3, is KAGVTQTPRYLIKTRGQQVTLSCSPISGHRSVSWYQQTPGQGLQFLFEYFSETQRNKGNFPGRFSGRQFSNSRSEMNVSTLELGDSALYLCASSLAGGERQPQHFGDGTRLSIL.

The table lists this clonotype with many counts. The chain has TRBV12-3 or TRBV12-4 and TRBJ2-1; 7 bases fit TRBD2. Unmatched junction bases numbered 8, after V lost 5 bases and J lost 7 bases. The CDR3 consists of 14 residues. The CDR3 is CASSKAGSGNEQFF. The CDR3, as DNA: TGTGCCAGCAGTAAAGCGGGGTCGGGGAATGAGCAGTTCTTC.

Many counts were recorded for this clonotype. This chain connects TRBV7-2 to TRBJ1-1, with D unresolved. CDR3 size: 13 residues. Trimming shortened V by 2 bases and J by 3 bases, and 7 bases separated the two germline ends. Germline CDR1 reads SGHTA; CDR2 reads FQGNSA. CDR3 nucleotide sequence: TGTGCCAGCAGCTTAAGGGTCGACACTGAAGCTTTCTTT. Its protein product is CASSLRVDTEAFF. Drawing the rest from reference TRBV7-2 and TRBJ1-1, the complete variable domain is GAGVSQSPSNKVTEKGKDVELRCDPISGHTALYWYRQSLGQGLEFLIYFQGNSAPDKSGLPSDRFSAERTGGSVSTLTIQRTQQEDSAVYLCASSLRVDTEAFFGQGTRLTVV.

The rearrangement joins TRBV6-1 to TRBJ2-1, with a weak D call TRBD2 (5 bases). This CDR3 spans 14 amino acids. V gave up 1 base and J gave up 13 bases, with 17 bases separating them. The V gene's germline CDR1 is MNHNS and CDR2 SASEGT. The CDR3, as DNA: TGTGCCAGCAGTGAAGGGAGTAGCGCGGGCAAACAGTTCTTC. It codes for CASSEGSSAGKQFF.

This clonotype was seen a handful of times. The chain combines TRBV2 with TRBJ2-1; a possible D gene is TRBD1 (6 bases). From germline, CDR1 is SNHLY and CDR2 FYNNEI. V lost 7 bases and J 3 bases, leaving 16 bases between the germline ends. The CDR3 covers 15 residues. The CDR3 DNA reads TGTGCCAGCAACCAACGCCAGGGGTTCTACAATGAGCAGTTCTTC. It codes for CASNQRQGFYNEQFF.

A few counts support this clonotype. This chain links TRBV20-1 with TRBJ1-3; D may be TRBD1 (6 bases). Germline V lookup: CDR1 DFQATT, CDR2 SNEGSKA (reference sequence). The CDR3 runs to 15 residues. With 3 bases removed from V and 0 bases from J, the gap between germline ends came to 12 bases. The CDR3 here is CSASPVDSSGNTIYF. The CDR3 nucleotides read TGCAGTGCTAGCCCCGTGGACAGCTCTGGAAACACCATATATTTT.

Of note for this clonotype: This may come from a read error, since a much larger clone is one base off. A read error is likely, as this CDR3 ends without the conserved phenylalanine or tryptophan. The rearrangement uses TRBV12-3 or TRBV12-4 and TRBJ2-7, with a weak D call TRBD2 (6 bases). With 3 bases removed from V and 0 bases from J, the gap between germline ends came to 9 bases. The CDR3 loop spans 14 amino acids. The chain's CDR3 is CASSFGGTSYEQYC. The DNA of the CDR3 is TGTGCCAGCAGTTTCGGCGGGACCTCCTACGAGCAGTACTGC.

This clonotype was detected ten times or more. V is TRBV7-8 and J is TRBJ2-5; 8 bases agree with TRBD2. The CDR3 runs to 15 residues. V was clipped by 0 bases and J by 4 bases; unmatched bases: 4. Germline lookup yields CDR1 SGHVS and CDR2 FQNEAQ. The CDR3 DNA reads TGTGCCAGCAGCTTAGCGCGCGGGGGGAGAGAGACCCAGTACTTC. It codes for CASSLARGGRETQYF. Full variable domain (remainder filled in from reference TRBV7-8 and TRBJ2-5): GAGVSQSPRYKVAKRGQDVALRCDPISGHVSLFWYQQALGQGPEFLTYFQNEAQLDKSGLPSDRFFAERPEGSVSTLKIQRTQQEDSAVYLCASSLARGGRETQYFGPGTRLLVL.

This clonotype has a count of ten or more. The CDR3 region is CASSPGEGAHEQFF. CDR3 nucleotide sequence: TGTGCCAGCAGCCCCGGAGAGGGGGCACATGAGCAGTTCTTC. The chain has TRBV12-3 or TRBV12-4 and TRBJ2-1; 7 positions match TRBD1. V dropped 6 bases and J dropped 8; count of bases not matched to a gene: 10. The CDR3 spans 14 residues.